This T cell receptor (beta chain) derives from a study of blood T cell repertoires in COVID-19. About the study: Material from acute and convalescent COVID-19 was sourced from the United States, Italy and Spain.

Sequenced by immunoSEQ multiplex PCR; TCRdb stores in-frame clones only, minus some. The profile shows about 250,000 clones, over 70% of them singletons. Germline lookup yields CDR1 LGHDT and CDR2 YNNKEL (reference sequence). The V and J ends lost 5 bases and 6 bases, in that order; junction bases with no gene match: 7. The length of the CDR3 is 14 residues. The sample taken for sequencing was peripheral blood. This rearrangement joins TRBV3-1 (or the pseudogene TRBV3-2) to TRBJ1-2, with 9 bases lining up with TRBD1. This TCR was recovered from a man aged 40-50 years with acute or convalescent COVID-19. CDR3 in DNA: TGTGCCAGCAGCTTCCGGGACAGGGAGCATGGCTACACCTTC. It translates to CASSFRDREHGYTF.